The 8 T cell receptor beta chains presented below share a single source sample, sequenced in a study of shared clonotypes between healthy human individuals. The assay was immunoSEQ multiplex PCR, and TCRdb's table has in-frame clones only and misses some. The sample shows about 380,000 clones, 95% to 97% of them seen only once. Source material: memory CD8+ T cells sorted from blood. Indicated subset: CD45RO+ cells pooled with CCR7-negative TemRA cells. The receptors stem from a man under 40 in good health.

This chain links TRBV6-1 with TRBJ1-3; 7 bases are a match to TRBD1. After removal of 5 bases from V and 8 bases from J, the junction contained 12 bases not matched to a gene. The CDR3 contains 15 residues. Germline V gene data show CDR1 as MNHNS and CDR2 as SASEGT. CDR3 in amino acids: CASSIRQGGTDTIYF. CDR3 sequence (DNA): TGTGCCAGCAGTATTAGACAGGGTGGTACGGACACCATATATTTT.

V gene TRBV28 combines with J gene TRBJ2-7; no clear D. V was shortened by 4 bases and J by 3 bases, with 10 bases between the two germline ends. This CDR3 contains 13 residues. The germline CDR1 and CDR2 sequences are MDHEN and SYDVKM. CDR3 coding DNA: TGTGCCAGCAGTTACCCCGGCAGCTACGAGCAGTACTTC. Its protein is CASSYPGSYEQYF.

The chain carries TRBV7-9 and TRBJ2-7; D is uncertain. This CDR3 spans 14 amino acids. Trimming left V 5 bases short and J 1 base short, with 12 bases between. The germline gives CDR1 SEHNR, CDR2 FQNEAQ (reference sequence). The CDR3 DNA reads TGTGCCAGCAGCACGGACCGTAGTTCCTACGAGCAGTACTTC. Its protein is CASSTDRSSYEQYF.

The chain has TRBV6-5 and TRBJ2-7; the D gene is possibly TRBD2 (5 bases). The CDR3 runs to 13 residues. Trimming took off 8 bases at V and 0 bases at J, with 11 bases between the two ends. The germline V gene has CDR1 MNHEY and CDR2 SVGAGI. The CDR3 nucleotides are TGTGCCAGCTTCAGCGGCATCTCCTACGAGCAGTACTTC. Protein product: CASFSGISYEQYF.

The V and J genes are TRBV2 and TRBJ2-3; no firm D call. The CDR3 spans 12 residues. Looked up from germline, CDR1 is SNHLY and CDR2 is FYNNEI. The V end was cut by 6 bases, the J end by 3 bases, with 7 bases between. In DNA form, the CDR3 reads TGTGCCAGCAGACAGAGTACAGATACGCAGTATTTT. This encodes CASRQSTDTQYF.

A word on this clone: A read error may produce the germline difference seen at one junction end. The genes are TRBV7-7 and TRBJ2-5; a possible D gene is TRBD1 (6 bases). CDR3 length: 13 residues. Looked up from germline, CDR1 is SSHAT and CDR2 is FNYEAQ (reference sequence). The CDR3 nucleotides read TGTGCTAGCAGCCCCGGACAGACAGAGACCCAGTACTTC. It encodes CASSPGQTETQYF. Based on the CDR3 plus reference TRBV7-7 and TRBJ2-5, the full variable domain is GAGVSQSPRYKVTKRGQDVTLRCDPISSHATLYWYQQALGQGPEFLTYFNYEAQPDKSGLPSDRFSAERPEGSISTLTIQRTEQRDSAMYRCASSPGQTETQYFGPGTRLLVL.

The V gene is TRBV28, the J gene TRBJ2-7, with 7 bases lining up with TRBD1. From germline, CDR1 is MDHEN and CDR2 SYDVKM. With 3 bases clipped from V and 8 bases from J, the junction kept 13 bases outside the gene matches. This CDR3 spans 15 amino acids. Here the CDR3 reads CASSFRTGSFRKQYF. The DNA of the CDR3 is TGTGCCAGCAGTTTTAGGACAGGCAGCTTTAGAAAGCAGTACTTC.

The chain employs TRBV2 and TRBJ2-1; 8 nucleotides line up with TRBD2. There are 19 residues in the CDR3. The V and J ends lost 4 bases and 6 bases, in that order; junction bases with no gene match: 20. CDR1 is SNHLY, CDR2 FYNNEI, per germline. CDR3 sequence reads: CASSAPGLGGLGGRNEQFF. In DNA, the CDR3 is TGTGCCAGCAGTGCGCCGGGACTAGGAGGCCTCGGGGGCCGCAATGAGCAGTTCTTC.